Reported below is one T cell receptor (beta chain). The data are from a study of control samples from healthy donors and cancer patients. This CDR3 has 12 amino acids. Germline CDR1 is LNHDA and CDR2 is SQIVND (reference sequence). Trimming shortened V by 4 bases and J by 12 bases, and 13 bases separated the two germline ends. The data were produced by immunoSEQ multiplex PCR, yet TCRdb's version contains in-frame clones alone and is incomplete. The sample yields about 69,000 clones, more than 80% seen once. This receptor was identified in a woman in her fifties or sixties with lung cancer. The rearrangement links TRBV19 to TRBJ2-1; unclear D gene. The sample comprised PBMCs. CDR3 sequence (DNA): TGTGCCAGTAGTAACACCGGCCGACTGCAGTTCTTC. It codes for CASSNTGRLQFF.